Listed below are T cell receptor beta chains from one sample, sequenced in a study of T-cell reconstitution after alpha-beta-depleted transplantation in children. MiXCR, run by TCRdb on the PCR reads, gives a single entry per CDR3 protein. This sample yields hundreds of thousands of distinct CDR3 sequences, of which around 13% are seen a single time; about 2.2% belongs to the top ten. The source was PBMCs, mostly from graft donor cells, collected 360 days after TCRalphabeta/CD19-depleted stem cell transplant. These receptors were taken from a male patient younger than 18 who had a stem cell transplant for acute myeloid leukemia, so the T cells may come from the graft donor. The CDR3 runs from the conserved cysteine through the conserved F or W. The D gene is left open where the match is weak. Clone size is given for some rows only: seen once, a few or many times, or a class if the clone is expanded.

CSARPRQGGSYGYTF	TGCAGTGCTAGACCGAGACAGGGAGGGAGCTATGGCTACACCTTC	TRBV20-1	TRBD1	TRBJ1-2	few
CSARAENRGHYGYTF	TGCAGTGCTAGAGCAGAAAACAGGGGGCACTATGGCTACACCTTC	TRBV20-1	TRBD1	TRBJ1-2	NA
CASSQNPLASDAQYF	TGTGCCAGCAGCCAAAATCCCCTAGCCTCAGATGCGCAGTATTTT	TRBV3-1	NA	TRBJ2-3	NA
CASNIHRALVGNQPQHF	TGTGCCAGTAACATCCACCGGGCCCTTGTGGGCAATCAGCCCCAGCATTTT	TRBV19	NA	TRBJ1-5	NA
CASMGLAGAKNIQYF	TGTGCCAGCATGGGACTAGCGGGAGCCAAAAACATTCAGTACTTC	TRBV2	TRBD2	TRBJ2-4	NA
CATRSRTPGRGTDTQYF	TGTGCCACCAGGAGCCGCACCCCAGGACGGGGCACAGATACGCAGTATTTT	TRBV24-1	NA	TRBJ2-3	many
CASSQGRGSGTDTQYF	TGTGCCAGCAGCCAAGGACGAGGGAGTGGAACAGATACGCAGTATTTT	TRBV3-1	NA	TRBJ2-3	few
CASSPGTGNTIYF	TGTGCCAGCAGCCCTGGTACTGGAAACACCATATATTTT	TRBV7-9	NA	TRBJ1-3	many
CASTAWGLTSGAVNEQFF	TGTGCCAGCACCGCTTGGGGTCTGACTAGCGGAGCGGTAAATGAGCAGTTCTTC	TRBV12-3/TRBV12-4	TRBD2	TRBJ2-1	many
CSARQGFNTGELFF	TGCAGTGCTCGACAGGGGTTTAACACCGGGGAGCTGTTTTTT	TRBV20-1	TRBD1	TRBJ2-2	NA
CSARDPNGLGIYNEQFF	TGCAGTGCTAGAGATCCCAATGGGCTGGGAATCTACAATGAGCAGTTCTTC	TRBV20-1	NA	TRBJ2-1	many
CASSPIQGAWPPQHF	TGTGCCAGCAGCCCAATACAGGGCGCGTGGCCCCCCCAGCATTTT	TRBV4-2	NA	TRBJ1-5	NA
CASLAGGADTQYF	TGCGCCAGCCTAGCGGGAGGCGCAGATACGCAGTATTTT	TRBV10-2	TRBD2	TRBJ2-3	NA
CASSVGGLTEAFF	TGTGCCAGCAGCGTGGGTGGGCTCACTGAAGCTTTCTTT	TRBV9	NA	TRBJ1-1	NA
CSVRPGAGYGYTF	TGCAGCGTGCGTCCGGGGGCAGGCTATGGCTACACCTTC	TRBV29-1	NA	TRBJ1-2	few
CASSKSSGNSYNEQFF	TGTGCCAGTAGTAAATCTAGCGGCAACTCCTACAATGAGCAGTTCTTC	TRBV19	TRBD2	TRBJ2-1	few
CATSDPGHMNYNEQFF	TGTGCCACCAGTGACCCGGGACACATGAACTACAATGAGCAGTTCTTC	TRBV24-1	NA	TRBJ2-1	NA
CATSRDGVKETQYF	TGTGCCACCAGCAGAGACGGGGTAAAAGAGACCCAGTACTTC	TRBV15	NA	TRBJ2-5	few
CASSQVTGRTNEQFF	TGCGCCAGCAGCCAAGTTACGGGTAGGACGAATGAGCAGTTCTTC	TRBV4-3	NA	TRBJ2-1	NA
CASSLSLAGATDTQYF	TGTGCCAGCAGTTTATCCCTAGCGGGAGCTACAGATACGCAGTATTTT	TRBV28	TRBD2	TRBJ2-3	few
CASSHLGQGLTEAFF	TGTGCCAGCAGCCACCTAGGACAGGGGCTGACTGAAGCTTTCTTT	TRBV5-6	TRBD1	TRBJ1-1	NA
CASIHLAGVYTGELFF	TGTGCCAGCATCCATTTAGCGGGAGTATACACCGGGGAGCTGTTTTTT	TRBV12-3/TRBV12-4	TRBD2	TRBJ2-2	many
CASSLGGLGDRQYFLYEQYF	TGTGCCAGCAGCTTAGGAGGATTGGGAGACCGCCAGTATTTCCTTTACGAGCAGTACTTC	TRBV7-8	NA	TRBJ2-7	NA
CSARDEQAPSYEQYF	TGCAGTGCTAGAGATGAACAGGCCCCGAGCTACGAGCAGTACTTC	TRBV20-1	NA	TRBJ2-7	many
CASSLGAGGAAEAFF	TGTGCCAGCAGCTTAGGGGCAGGGGGCGCCGCTGAAGCTTTCTTT	TRBV7-6	TRBD1	TRBJ1-1	few
CSATPGTYEQYF	TGCAGTGCTACTCCAGGGACCTACGAGCAGTACTTC	TRBV20-1	NA	TRBJ2-7	NA
CASSLLTGAGLAGQGEETQYF	TGTGCCAGCAGTTTATTGACAGGGGCCGGCCTAGCGGGACAGGGCGAGGAGACCCAGTACTTC	TRBV12-3/TRBV12-4	NA	TRBJ2-5	NA